This T cell receptor beta chain was retrieved from a study of cytomegalovirus exposure and HLA in healthy donors (dated by TCRdb to between 2016 and 2019). In terms of the full investigation: An earlier analysis of approximately 640 of the donors reported 276 Gb of sequence data and around 120 million unique TCR beta sequences from 150 million to 200 million T cells. Among 300 to 450 genotyped donors of the cohort, an average of around 240,000 unique TCR beta nucleotide sequences were sequenced per donor, roughly 20% of them non-productive. Of the 300 to 500 genotyped donors, more than 75% were placed in the genetic ancestry cluster associated with self-reported Caucasian donors. In addition to the first cohort of several hundred subjects, a separate validation cohort of 120 different subjects was used. The study aimed to test whether cataloging public T cell receptors could reveal signatures of past pathogen exposure. In a later analysis, previously published TCR beta repertoires from more than 500 donors were re-analyzed and high-resolution HLA genotyping was added so that TCR occurrence patterns could be studied. All discovery cohort repertoires had been generated on a single sequencing platform. Using immunosequencing, the study profiled T cell repertoires from about 610 subjects and related those repertoires to cytomegalovirus serostatus. Roughly 300 gigabases of sequencing data and approximately 93 million unique TCR sequences were included in an early release covering about 620 HLA-typed donors. High-throughput TCR immunosequencing, statistical association of individual TCRs with disease status, and machine learning were combined to predict cytomegalovirus infection status. Typing coverage varied by locus: about 620-630 donors for A, B, C, DRB1 and DQB1; around 560 for DQA1; approximately 570 for DPA1; approximately 470 for DPB1. HLA typing included class I and class II loci at four-digit resolution. In an earlier analysis of roughly 600 of the donors, high-throughput TCR beta sequencing was used to judge whether each TCR beta V gene segment behaved as functional or pseudogenic. Rather than drawing on any new phenotypic data, the later analysis identified candidate immune exposures from TCR beta sequences and the way those sequences occurred across donors. A later genetic analysis used genome-wide SNP genotypes for about 65% of the roughly 670 donors, treating that subset as a discovery cohort. Because of strong linkage in the cohort, roughly five DR-DQ haplotypes were treated as single units for association and clustering. Donor age, sex, ethnicity and CMV serostatus were compiled alongside the repertoire data. What the study reported, not specific to this receptor: It was suggested by the authors that the approach could potentially be generalized to other disease states and immunological phenotypes. The presence/absence analyses assumed that sequencing depth was roughly uniform across donors, and that assumption may not be true. A further reported finding was that TCR beta sequences accurately predicted the HLA-A and HLA-B alleles for most subjects in the first cohort. Broadly in line with IMGT annotations, most TCR beta V segments showed up in productive rearrangements about 87% or about 30% of the time in an earlier analysis of 587 of the donors. The sequencing pipeline was judged likely to have produced a cluster of highly shared sequence variants as a technical artifact. Immune exposure information for the cohort was limited to CMV serostatus. While some public TCRs were present in many individuals, most TCR sequences turned up only very rarely across donors. Specific HLA alleles were associated with some 15,000 TCR beta sequences at a false discovery rate of 0.05 in a later analysis. Assigning TCR associations to individual alleles was difficult when HLA alleles, especially DR and DQ, strongly co-occurred. Only TCR beta chains were sequenced in this cohort, and the absence of alpha or paired-chain data limited detectable features. In vitro tests confirmed that a few of the cytomegalovirus-associated TCR beta chains recognize cytomegalovirus antigens. An association between a missense DCLRE1C variant and V-gene and J-gene trimming of TCR beta chains was found in a later genetic analysis and replicated in an independent cohort. Because counts were too low, some 17 rarely observed V segments, including chromosome 9 orphons, were excluded from the earlier analysis of roughly 580 of the donors. Correlated functional status among segregating V segments might be attributable to linkage disequilibrium, but an unknown experimental factor could not be ruled out. In a later analysis, several top co-occurrence clusters were reported to appear linked to parvovirus B19, influenza, CMV and Epstein-Barr virus. A total of fewer than 200 TCR beta chains were listed by the study as associated with cytomegalovirus. A later analysis found that TCR association rates varied across HLA loci, with DRB1 alleles showing the most associated TCRs and HLA-C alleles the fewest. Some IMGT-functional V segments, including TRBV6-2 and TRBV6-3, could not be distinguished by the 87-base-pair reads and were therefore excluded. A later genetic analysis reported fewer N-insertions in productive TCRs among donors in an Asian-associated ancestry cluster than the approximately 700-donor mean. A later analysis found that HLA-associated TCR beta chains were more clonally expanded and had lower generation probabilities than equally common non-associated chains. Because some donors lacked HLA typing at each locus, the association tests relied only on the typed subset. Cytomegalovirus status was reported to be diagnosed by the classifier with high specificity and sensitivity in both the original and validation cohorts. According to a later analysis, most CMV-associated TCR beta chains appeared to be HLA-restricted, and the HLA associations seemed to be driven largely by CMV exposure.

CDR1 and CDR2, per the germline V gene (reference sequence), are LNHDA and SQIVND. From the cysteine through the phenylalanine, the CDR3 covers 16 amino acids. Kept here is only the CDR3 DNA, which spans 48 bases and is read in frame from base 1. V lost 2 bases and J lost 2 bases; the stretch between them is 14 bases long. Receptor amplification or capture employed the immunoSEQ multiplex PCR assay. For the multiplex PCR, a mixture combining 60 forward primers for TCR Vbeta segments and 13 reverse primers for TCR Jbeta segments was used. The CDR3 region of rearranged TCR beta genes was amplified from genomic DNA by a multiplex PCR assay. The Illumina HiSeq System was used to sequence the amplified TCR beta libraries as 87-base-pair reads. Concerning the study's data processing: A later analysis tallied roughly 76 million unique TCR beta chains across the roughly 610 repertoires, and roughly 11 million of those chains were shared by two or more donors. A nearest-neighbor algorithm error-corrected the raw reads and collapsed the reads into unique sequences, merging closely related sequences to remove PCR and sequencing errors. V, D and J gene segments were assigned by aligning CDR3 sequences to IMGT reference sequences. For a sequence to be retained, a match of at least six nucleotides to both a V gene segment and a J gene segment was required. A rearrangement was called productive if the CDR3 had no stop codons and remained in frame with V and J, and every other rearrangement was called non-productive. CDR3 was defined according to IMGT convention as the region running from the second conserved V-encoded cysteine to the conserved J-encoded phenylalanine. In an earlier analysis of 500 to 650 of the donors, sequences lacking an unambiguous match to a single V gene segment were excluded. In an earlier analysis of some 590 of the donors, a V segment was called functional when productive rearrangements were above 56.7%, and segregating when the standard deviation between donors exceeded 5%. A statistical classification framework was built to diagnose cytomegalovirus status from the catalog of TCR beta chain sequences. V and J gene assignment, in a later analysis, came from comparing TCR nucleotide sequences with IMGT/GENE-DB human TR gene sequences. A later analysis assigned CDR3 sequences and most-parsimonious VDJ recombination scenarios with the TCRdist pipeline. In a later analysis, each TCR beta chain was defined by its CDR3 amino acid sequence together with its V-gene family, and reads without a unique V-gene family were excluded. To address suspected cross-contamination and a sequencing artifact, a later analysis removed under 600 highly shared, low-generation-probability nucleotide sequences. A later analysis calculated a clonal expansion index for each public chain from normalized within-repertoire ranks of inferred template counts. Generation probabilities in a later analysis came from a VDJ recombination model fitted to out-of-frame rearrangements, and those results were checked against IGoR. Hypergeometric tests were used in a later analysis to score TCR-TCR, TCR-HLA and TCR-CMV co-occurrence, with a repertoire-size bias correction applied to the TCR pairs. A later analysis estimated false discovery rates by permuting HLA or CMV assignments 20 times. In a later analysis, co-occurring TCRs were grouped with DBSCAN, and TCRdist sequence similarity was added when clustering was performed within HLA-allele-positive subsets. Repertoires with fewer than 30,000 or more than 120,000 public chains were left out of co-occurrence clustering, as were four to six repertoires with anomalous nucleotide sharing. The table comes from immuneACCESS by way of TCRdb, which keeps in-frame sequences with V and J called. Part of the clones is missing from these tables; in studies checked, under half for an unresolved V gene and the rest for unknown reasons. For V, J and clone size, that table is used; D and trimming come from the DNA. The sample has over 200,000 clones on record, 77% of them singletons. Jointly, the top ten make up roughly 2.6% of the sample.

About this clone: The antigen it binds to is not known. Qualities for individual bases were not recorded, and no much larger clone is one base off.

In total, 600 or so healthy bone marrow donors made up the cohort. Cohort members were all nominally healthy when sampled, although unrecorded immune exposures were likely present. The donor was CMV seropositive and was included in the group of approximately 310 seropositive cohort members. Each donor provided a peripheral blood sample, and peripheral blood mononuclear cells were used for TCR beta sequencing. Genomic DNA extraction from the blood cell samples was performed with the Qiagen DNeasy Blood Extraction Kit. The source is a woman aged 60-70 years in good health and CMV-seropositive. The rearrangement combines TRBV19 with TRBJ2-3; tentative D gene TRBD2, with 6 bases matching. Sequencing was carried out using PBMCs. The DNA reads as follows: TGTGCCAGTAGTATAAGGGCGGGAACGAACACAGATACGCAGTATTTT. The translation is CASSIRAGTNTDTQYF.